This T cell receptor (beta chain) stems from a study of identical twins (dated by TCRdb to the mid-2010s). Notes on the research overall: TCR alpha and beta repertoires from monozygotic twins, unrelated adults of various ages and cord blood were deep-sequenced to test whether fetal clonotypes persist. To rule out contamination, the twin experiments were replicated at different times with different library preparation protocols.

Overall results and qualifications from the work: Out-of-frame TCR alpha sharing in monozygotic twins was systematically underestimated by recombination models, whereas sharing between unrelated individuals was in agreement with the recombination models. Conclusions relied on cross-sectional statistical analysis, since the same donors could not be followed over many years. Fewer insertions were carried by abundant cord blood beta clonotypes, a similar but weaker trend appeared in young adult naive repertoires, and no such trend appeared in memory repertoires. Invariant T cells such as MAIT and iNKT could partly confound zero-insertion analyses, although diverse VJ usage argued against such confounding for most clonotypes. A weaker excess of twin sharing was found in beta out-of-frame sequences because the signal-to-noise ratio was lowered by fewer shared sequences. Compared with coincidental sharing between unrelated individuals, an excess of low generation-probability sequences was observed among out-of-frame TCR alpha sequences shared between twins.

CDR1 and CDR2 were assigned from the germline V gene as SGHRS and YFSETQ. Measured from the cysteine to the phenylalanine, the CDR3 is 17 residues long. Only the CDR3 part of the read is kept: 51 bases, read in frame from the first base. The trim is 3 bases for V and 6 bases for J, with a gap of 22 bases between the germline ends. This clonotype was recorded many times. The clone's antigen remains unknown. No clone much larger than this one lies a single base away; base qualities are absent. Every donor in the study was a healthy Caucasian. The twin cohort comprised three pairs of female monozygotic twins, all aged roughly 18 to 29 years. Positive isolation kits from Invitrogen were used to isolate the CD4+ and CD8+ T cell populations. The library was built by means of 5' RACE. Sequenced on an Illumina HiSeq 2000. A universal primer binding site was added through template switching, and the final cDNA carried a unique molecular identifier so that TCR cDNA molecules could be counted accurately. First-strand cDNA for TCR alpha and beta chains was synthesized from specific primers in the conserved constant-segment region. To control for contamination, every cDNA library carried two barcodes: a SMART-Mk sample barcode plus Illumina barcodes. Two successive PCR steps introduced TruSeq adapter sequences along with Illumina sample barcodes. The Illumina HiSeq platform was used with custom primers to sequence TCR alpha and beta cDNA libraries. In the paper's pipeline: MiGEC processed the raw reads to extract unique molecular identifiers, while MiXCR was used to determine the CDR3 positions. Recombination models were inferred per individual with the repgenHMM and IGoR tools using an EM algorithm. Shared clonotype analysis was performed with the tcR package in R, normalizing sharing by the product of cloneset sizes. To study raw recombination without the effects of thymic and clonal selection, out-of-frame nonproductive sequences were analyzed. Starting from the raw public reads, TCRdb applied fastp trimming at Q25, assembled clones with MiXCR and retained in-frame beta chains. Each record represents a unique CDR3 protein, reported with the most common genes and DNA among its rows. TCRdb assigned the V and J calls; the authors' analysis was not used. The sample yields just under 550,000 distinct CDR3 sequences; 12% to 15% were counted once. In total, the top ten clones hold 0.35% to 0.45% of the sample.

The sample also formed part of further work on yellow fever vaccine responses in identical twins. Drawing on the second study: The authors reported that the T cell response to vaccination in identical twins appeared partly convergent and partly personalized. In the study, vaccine-responding T cell clones were precisely tracked in identical twins.

The receptor chain draws on TRBV5-1 and TRBJ2-1, with TRBD1 tentatively as D gene (6 bases match). Sequenced material: CD4+ T cells sorted from blood. The TCR was taken from a woman between 18 and 30 years old in good health. The base sequence is TGCGCCAGCAGCTCTAATCTGGGACACCAGGGATTCAATGAGCAGTTCTTC. The translation is CASSSNLGHQGFNEQFF.